These 32 T cell receptor beta chains originate from one sample sequenced in a study of molecular identifiers for immune sequencing clone quantification. TCRdb recomputed calls from the PCR reads with MiXCR, one row per CDR3 protein. This sample yields approximately 500,000 distinct CDR3 sequences, of which 20% to 25% are seen a single time; about 0.8% belongs to the top ten. Sequencing input: naive CD8+ T cells from blood, with Jurkat cell RNA spiked in. Regarding subset: FACS-sorted CD8+CD4-CCR7+CD45RA+ naive T cells. These receptors were taken from a human donor in good health. Some libraries in this study had Jurkat cell RNA spiked in.

There are many counts of this clonotype. The genes are TRBV6-6 and TRBJ1-5; D uncertain. Germline CDR1 MNHNY, CDR2 SVGAGI (reference sequence). This CDR3 comprises 13 residues. Trimming stripped 3 bases from V and 0 bases from J, with 3 bases between. The CDR3 sequence is CASSYDSNQPQHF. The CDR3 DNA reads TGTGCCAGCAGTTATGATAGCAATCAGCCCCAGCATTTT.

The chain is built from TRBV4-1 and TRBJ2-7, with D tentatively TRBD1 (5 bases). Per germline, CDR1 MGHRA and CDR2 YSYEKL. The ends were cut back, 1 base at V and 4 bases at J, with 14 bases in the middle. The CDR3 is 15 residues long. As DNA, the CDR3 is TGCGCCAGCAGCCAAGTCTGGGGCATGGGTTACGAGCAGTACTTC. It specifies CASSQVWGMGYEQYF.

This clonotype has a handful of counts. This chain's CDR3 is CSTLSGSYYGYTF. The CDR3 nucleotides are TGCAGTACCCTGTCCGGGAGCTACTATGGCTACACCTTC. This chain connects TRBV20-1 to TRBJ1-2; D gene unclear. V was pared by 8 bases and J by 3 bases, with 16 bases between. CDR3 length equals 13 residues. Germline V lookup: CDR1 DFQATT, CDR2 SNEGSKA (reference sequence).

The chain combines TRBV7-9 with TRBJ2-2, with 10 nucleotides matching TRBD2. Losses at the gene ends were 5 bases for V and 4 bases for J; bases not matched to a gene: 10. This CDR3 has 17 residues. CDR1 SEHNR and CDR2 FQNEAQ come from the germline V gene (reference sequence). The CDR3 nucleotides read TGTGCCAGCAGCACCCGCAAACTAGCGGGAAGCACCGGGGAGCTGTTTTTT. Amino acids: CASSTRKLAGSTGELFF.

This clonotype has ten or more counts. The V and J genes are TRBV20-1 and TRBJ2-2, with D possibly TRBD2 on 5 matching bases. CDR1 is DFQATT, CDR2 SNEGSKA, per germline (reference sequence). CDR3 size: 12 residues. V lost 6 bases and J 7 bases, leaving 12 bases between the germline ends. CDR3 sequence (DNA): TGCAGTGCGGAAAAAGGGAGCGGGGAGCTGTTTTTT. Translation: CSAEKGSGELFF.

This clonotype has at least ten counts. This chain links TRBV30 with TRBJ1-5, with TRBD1 identical over 9 bases. V was pared by 0 bases and J by 7 bases, with 4 bases of the junction left unmatched. The CDR3 runs 14 residues. The germline V gene encodes CDR1 GTSNPN and CDR2 SVGIG (reference sequence). As DNA, the CDR3 is TGTGCCTGGAGTGTTGGACAGGGGTACCAGCCCCAGCATTTT. Protein: CAWSVGQGYQPQHF.

This clonotype was observed a handful of times. The chain is built from TRBV19 and TRBJ2-1; D ambiguous. Trimming removed 3 bases from V and 9 bases from J, with 9 bases in between. Germline values: CDR1 LNHDA, CDR2 SQIVND (reference sequence). The CDR3 is 12 residues long. CDR3 sequence reads: CASSMDAAEQFF. The CDR3 region has the DNA TGTGCCAGTAGTATGGATGCCGCTGAGCAGTTCTTC.

The chain uses TRBV28 and TRBJ1-5; 7 positions match TRBD1. Germline-derived CDR1 and CDR2 are MDHEN and SYDVKM. The CDR3 covers 15 residues. The ends lost 6 bases at V and 2 bases at J; junction bases unmatched: 7. The CDR3 region has the DNA TGTGCCAGCAGCCAAACAGGGGTTCGCAATCAGCCCCAGCATTTT. Residues: CASSQTGVRNQPQHF.

A word on this clonotype: This may stem from a read error, because a much larger clone lies one nucleotide away. The V and J genes are TRBV5-1 and TRBJ2-7; D uncertain. This CDR3 is 13 amino acids long. Germline V gives CDR1 SGHRS, CDR2 YFSETQ. Trimming left V 0 bases short and J 9 bases short, with 13 bases between. DNA of the CDR3: TGCGCCAGCAGCTTGGGTCCAGGAGACGTGCAGTACTTC. Protein product: CASSLGPGDVQYF.

The CDR3 region is CASRITLAGGPFF. In DNA, the CDR3 is TGTGCCAGCAGGATCACCCTAGCGGGAGGCCCGTTCTTC. The J gene is TRBJ2-1, the V gene TRBV28; 11 bases match TRBD2. This CDR3 spans 13 amino acids. V dropped 6 bases and J dropped 15; count of bases not matched to a gene: 10. Germline-derived CDR1 and CDR2 are MDHEN and SYDVKM.

The rearrangement uses TRBV7-9 and TRBJ2-3; 7 bases fit TRBD2. Losses at the gene ends were 4 bases for V and 0 bases for J; bases not matched to a gene: 10. The V gene's germline CDR1 is SEHNR and CDR2 FQNEAQ (reference sequence). The CDR3 covers 17 residues. The CDR3 sequence: CASSSLGGWESTDTQYF. The CDR3 bases are TGTGCCAGCAGCTCCCTCGGGGGGTGGGAAAGCACAGATACGCAGTATTTT.

This clonotype was detected a few times. The chain carries TRBV6-5 and TRBJ2-6; the D call may be TRBD1 or TRBD2 (5 bases each). Trimming cost V 7 bases and J 4 bases, with 26 bases left between them. CDR3 size: 19 residues. Germline values: CDR1 MNHEY, CDR2 SVGAGI. This CDR3 is CASTLRGYRGSPGANVLTF. As DNA, the CDR3 is TGTGCCAGCACCTTACGGGGCTACAGAGGCTCTCCCGGGGCCAACGTCCTGACTTTC.

This sequence joins TRBV7-9 and TRBJ2-2, with D possibly being TRBD1 (5 bases). Germline V gene sequence: CDR1 SEHNR, CDR2 FQNEAQ (reference sequence). CDR3 length: 15 residues. Trimming took 3 bases from V and 3 from J, leaving 11 bases between them. The DNA for the CDR3 is TGTGCCAGCAGCTTGGTATTGGGGCACACCGGGGAGCTGTTTTTT. Translating it yields CASSLVLGHTGELFF.

This clonotype was picked up one time. Possible read error: a much larger clone is one base away. This chain uses TRBV20-1 with TRBJ2-7, with a weak D call TRBD1 (6 bases). The germline V gene has CDR1 DFQATT and CDR2 SNEGSKA (reference sequence). This CDR3 is 14 amino acids long. In nucleotides, the CDR3 is TGCAATGCTCGATCCCCCGGGACATCCTACGAGCAGTACTTC. This encodes CNARSPGTSYEQYF.

This clonotype was recorded at least ten times. V is TRBV6-2 or TRBV6-3 and J is TRBJ2-2; D unclear. Germline loops: CDR1 MNHEY, CDR2 SVGEGT. The CDR3 covers 14 residues. V lost 2 bases and J 1 base, leaving 5 bases between the germline ends. CDR3 sequence: CASSYLMNTGELFF. The CDR3 DNA sequence: TGTGCCAGCAGTTACCTGATGAACACCGGGGAGCTGTTTTTT.

On this clonotype itself: One base away lies a much larger clone, so this may be a sequencing read error. V usage is TRBV20-1 and J usage is TRBJ1-4; D gene unclear. There are 14 residues in the CDR3. Germline assignment: CDR1 DFQATT and CDR2 SNEGSKA (reference sequence). In DNA form, the CDR3 reads TGCAGTGCTAGAGATACGCGGTTTAATGAAAAACTGCTTTTT. This codes for CSARDTRFNEKLLF.

Regarding this clonotype: A much larger clone differs from this one at a single base, so this may be a read error. This rearrangement joins TRBV3-1 to TRBJ1-1; D may be TRBD1 (5 bases). Germline CDR1 and CDR2: LGHDT and YNNKEL (reference sequence). CDR3 length: 15 residues. CDR3 loop: CASSQDRWGYTGAFF. The CDR3 DNA sequence: TGTGCCAGCAGCCAAGACCGGTGGGGGTATACTGGAGCTTTCTTT.

On this clonotype itself: Given a much more abundant clone one base away, this may be a read error. This chain joins TRBV6-5 and TRBJ1-1; 7 nucleotides agree with TRBD1. Trimming cost V 11 bases and J 5 bases; bases outside gene matches: 14. The germline CDR1 and CDR2 sequences are MNHEY and SVGAGI. The CDR3 loop spans 14 amino acids. CDR3 sequence (DNA): TGTGCCGGCACCGCGGGACAGATTGGAACTGAAGCTTTCTTT. Protein sequence: CAGTAGQIGTEAFF.

In its sample, this clonotype was seen many times. The V and J genes are TRBV27 and TRBJ2-3; D may correspond to TRBD1 or TRBD2 (5 bases each). Between the trimmed V and J ends, which lost 4 bases and 4 bases, there was a span of 15 bases. Germline-derived CDR1 and CDR2 are MNHEY and SMNVEV (reference sequence). This CDR3 is 15 amino acids long. CDR3 loop: CASSYTRLGPDTQYF. The CDR3 DNA sequence: TGTGCCAGCAGTTATACCCGCTTGGGACCAGATACGCAGTATTTT.

In its sample, this clonotype was seen a few times. The gene calls are TRBV2 and TRBJ2-7; a weak D match, TRBD2 (6 bases). V was pared by 4 bases and J by 3 bases, with 13 bases between. Germline V gene sequence: CDR1 SNHLY, CDR2 FYNNEI. The CDR3 contains 14 residues. The CDR3 DNA reads TGTGCCAGCAGTGTCGGGCCGGGGGACTACGAGCAGTACTTC. Its protein product is CASSVGPGDYEQYF.

This clonotype was counted ten times or more. CDR3 in DNA: TGTGCCAGCAGCTCTTTCGGGCTGGGGTCGGATACGCAGTATTTT. Protein product: CASSSFGLGSDTQYF. The chain is built from TRBV7-9 and TRBJ2-3; unclear D gene. This CDR3 is 15 amino acids long. Germline V gives CDR1 SEHNR, CDR2 FQNEAQ (reference sequence). Deletions cut 4 bases from V and 6 bases from J, with 17 bases between.

This clonotype was counted once. At one end, the junction sequence differs from germline, possibly due to a read error. The chain links TRBV2 to TRBJ1-5; D not resolved. Germline loops: CDR1 SNHLY, CDR2 FYNNEI. CDR3 length: 16 residues. CDR3 DNA: TGTGCCAGCAGTACCCCTTCAGTCCGTAGCAATCAGCCCCGGCATTTT. This codes for CASSTPSVRSNQPRHF.

A word on this clonotype: A junction end diverges from the germline sequence, so it may reflect a read error. The V call is TRBV13, the J call TRBJ1-1, with D hard to call. This CDR3 has 14 amino acids. The germline CDR1 and CDR2 sequences are PRHDT and FYEKMQ (reference sequence). DNA for the CDR3: TGTGCCAGCAGCTTATTTAACAGCGTGATAGAAGGTTCCTTT. The encoded protein is CASSLFNSVIEGSF.

In this sample, this clonotype turned up many times. The rearrangement links TRBV12-3 or TRBV12-4 to TRBJ1-5; D not resolved. This CDR3 contains 12 residues. V lost 6 bases to trimming and J lost 3 bases, with 6 bases between them. Here the CDR3 reads CASRQDNQPQHF. The CDR3 nucleotides read TGTGCCAGCAGGCAAGACAATCAGCCCCAGCATTTT.

This clonotype was counted ten times or more. The chain is built from TRBV20-1 and TRBJ1-5; D is uncertain. Germline V gene lookup returns CDR1 DFQATT and CDR2 SNEGSKA (reference sequence). Trimming removed 1 base at V and 5 bases at J, with 6 bases between. This CDR3 is built from 12 residues. Here the CDR3 reads CSARGGDQPQHF. The CDR3 DNA is TGCAGTGCTAGAGGCGGGGATCAGCCCCAGCATTTT.

This clonotype was detected many times. The J gene is TRBJ2-7, the V gene TRBV7-2; 11 positions agree with TRBD2. The CDR3 consists of 15 residues. The germline CDR1 and CDR2 sequences are SGHTA and FQGNSA. Trimming removed 6 bases from V and 2 bases from J; junction bases left unmatched: 6. The CDR3 loop is CASSWTSGPAYEQYF. The CDR3 DNA reads TGTGCCAGCAGTTGGACTAGCGGGCCCGCCTACGAGCAGTACTTC.

The chain couples TRBV7-9 to TRBJ1-1; 11 nucleotides match TRBD1. The CDR3 has 20 amino acids. After removal of 3 bases from V and 2 bases from J, the junction contained 17 bases not matched to a gene. The germline CDR1 and CDR2 sequences are SEHNR and FQNEAQ (reference sequence). As DNA, the CDR3 is TGTGCCAGCAGCTTGCCTCTCCGGGACAGGGGGAGTGGGACTAACACTGAAGCTTTCTTT. It codes for CASSLPLRDRGSGTNTEAFF.

The chain is built from TRBV24-1 and TRBJ2-1, with TRBD1 as a possible D gene (5 bases). Trimming removed 5 bases from V and 9 bases from J, with 19 bases in between. Germline CDR1 KGHDR, CDR2 SFDVKD. There are 15 residues in the CDR3. The CDR3 sequence is CATSAQGRAVGEQFF. The DNA for the CDR3 is TGTGCCACCAGTGCCCAGGGCAGGGCGGTGGGTGAGCAGTTCTTC.

This clonotype appeared many times. The genes are TRBV29-1 and TRBJ2-3; unclear D gene. The V gene's germline CDR1 is SQVTM and CDR2 ANQGSEA. V shed 6 bases and J shed 4 bases, with 8 bases lying between them. The CDR3 extends over 11 amino acids. CDR3: CSVVGPDTQYF. DNA of the CDR3: TGCAGCGTGGTTGGCCCAGATACGCAGTATTTT.

This clonotype was observed a few times. The chain has TRBV12-3 or TRBV12-4 and TRBJ2-7, with 7 nucleotides matching TRBD2. This CDR3 has 12 amino acids. Germline trimming cut 6 bases from V and 5 bases from J; bases unmatched to any gene: 4. CDR3 in amino acids: CASSTTSNEQYF. The CDR3 coding sequence is TGTGCCAGCAGCACGACTAGCAACGAGCAGTACTTC.

This clonotype came up a few times. The rearrangement links TRBV11-2 to TRBJ2-7, with 10 nucleotides matching TRBD1. V lost 4 bases, J lost 6 bases, and 3 bases stayed unmatched. Germline V gene lookup returns CDR1 SGHAT and CDR2 FQNNGV. The CDR3 length is 13 residues. Here the CDR3 DNA reads TGTGCCAGCAGCTCGACAGGGGGCAGCGAGCAGTACTTC. It translates to CASSSTGGSEQYF.

A remark on this clonotype: A much larger clone is a single base away; this may be a read error. The final CDR3 position lacks the conserved phenylalanine or tryptophan, pointing to a likely read error. The genes are TRBV4-2 and TRBJ1-3, with 10 nucleotides matching TRBD1. Germline CDR1 LGHNA, CDR2 YNFKEQ. The CDR3 sequence is 19 residues long. V was pared by 0 bases and J by 2 bases, with 10 bases of the junction left unmatched. This chain's CDR3 is CASSQDPPAGTGAGNTIYS. CDR3 DNA: TGTGCCAGCAGCCAAGATCCTCCGGCCGGGACAGGGGCTGGAAACACCATATATTCT.